Sequencing of this T cell receptor beta chain was carried out in a study of T and B cells in COVID-19 patients. At the level of the study: Median age was about 35 years in the recovered cohort and 67 years in the active-infection cohort.

CDR1 GTSNPN and CDR2 SVGIG come from the germline V gene (reference sequence). V gave up 0 bases and J gave up 7 bases, with 12 bases separating them. CDR3 length: 13 residues. This clonotype was picked up many times. Its antigen is as yet unknown. TRB was amplified from about 250-500 ng of blood genomic DNA. General observations from the study: Patients with COVID-19 reportedly showed strongly skewed T cell receptor beta variable and joining gene usage.

Multiplex PCR with BIOMED2 TRB-A/B primer pools amplified TRB rearrangements. TCRdb re-derived calls from the multiplex PCR reads in MiXCR, one entry per CDR3 protein. The sample lists fewer than 8,500 distinct CDR3 sequences; roughly a quarter were seen once. Material for sequencing was blood. The chain carries TRBV30 and TRBJ1-1; the D is unclear. The TCR was taken from a human donor with active COVID-19. The CDR3 reads CAWSVGGSDEAFF. The DNA for the CDR3 is TGTGCCTGGAGTGTAGGCGGTAGTGATGAAGCTTTCTTT.